The rows below give T cell receptor beta chains drawn from one sample of a study of blood T cell repertoires in COVID-19. Clones were sequenced by immunoSEQ multiplex PCR, and TCRdb holds only the in-frame ones, with some missing. The repertoire holds approximately 500,000 clones, with 70% to 90% as singletons. The sequenced sample consisted of peripheral blood. These TCRs come from a human donor in a cohort sampled during active COVID-19. CDR3s include the opening cysteine and the closing phenylalanine or tryptophan. The D gene is left open where the match is weak. Clone size is stated in some rows and not others, as once, few, many or a class when expanded.

d_gene: TRBD1
j_gene: TRBJ1-2
v_gene: TRBV2
len: 12
abundance: .
CDR3aa: CAIGQGNYGYTF
CDR3nt: TGTGCCATCGGACAGGGAAACTATGGCTACACCTTC

d_gene: .
j_gene: TRBJ1-6
v_gene: TRBV10-3
len: 15
abundance: .
CDR3aa: CAISEGGPYNSPLHF
CDR3nt: TGTGCCATCAGTGAGGGGGGCCCCTATAATTCACCCCTCCACTTT

d_gene: .
j_gene: TRBJ1-1
v_gene: TRBV6-5
len: 13
abundance: few
CDR3aa: CASSYPGATEAFF
CDR3nt: TGTGCCAGCAGTTACCCAGGTGCCACTGAAGCTTTCTTT

d_gene: TRBD2
j_gene: TRBJ2-7
v_gene: TRBV6-6
len: 16
abundance: .
CDR3aa: CASSPRPLAGGYEQYF
CDR3nt: TGTGCCAGCAGCCCTCGTCCTCTAGCGGGGGGTTACGAGCAGTACTTC

d_gene: .
j_gene: TRBJ2-3
v_gene: TRBV12-3/TRBV12-4
len: 13
abundance: .
CDR3aa: CASSRQQGATQYF
CDR3nt: TGTGCCAGCAGTCGCCAACAGGGCGCTACGCAGTATTTT

d_gene: .
j_gene: TRBJ1-2
v_gene: TRBV12-3/TRBV12-4
len: 12
abundance: .
CDR3aa: CASEEENYGYTF
CDR3nt: TGTGCCAGCGAGGAGGAGAACTATGGCTACACCTTC

d_gene: TRBD1
j_gene: TRBJ1-2
v_gene: TRBV6-5
len: 15
abundance: .
CDR3aa: CASSIGQGVPYGYTF
CDR3nt: TGTGCCAGCAGCATCGGACAGGGAGTTCCCTATGGCTACACCTTC

d_gene: TRBD1
j_gene: TRBJ2-6
v_gene: TRBV18
len: 17
abundance: .
CDR3aa: CASSRGTGSSGANVLTF
CDR3nt: TGTGCCAGCTCACGCGGGACAGGGTCCTCTGGGGCCAACGTCCTGACTTTC

d_gene: .
j_gene: TRBJ2-1
v_gene: TRBV4-3
len: 14
abundance: .
CDR3aa: CASSQDWDLNEQFF
CDR3nt: TGCGCCAGCAGCCAAGACTGGGACTTAAATGAGCAGTTCTTC

d_gene: TRBD1
j_gene: TRBJ2-5
v_gene: TRBV6-5
len: 15
abundance: once
CDR3aa: CASSYTGQGRETQYF
CDR3nt: TGTGCCAGCAGTTACACCGGACAGGGCCGAGAGACCCAGTACTTC

d_gene: .
j_gene: TRBJ2-7
v_gene: TRBV5-1
len: 15
abundance: .
CDR3aa: CASSLTRTAYYEQYF
CDR3nt: TGCGCCAGCAGCTTGACACGGACAGCTTACTACGAGCAGTACTTC

d_gene: .
j_gene: TRBJ2-7
v_gene: TRBV5-1
len: 13
abundance: .
CDR3aa: CASSHSTGFEQYF
CDR3nt: TGCGCCAGCAGCCATAGTACAGGTTTCGAGCAGTACTTC

d_gene: .
j_gene: TRBJ2-2
v_gene: TRBV24-1
len: 15
abundance: .
CDR3aa: CATSDPAANTGELFF
CDR3nt: TGTGCCACCAGTGATCCAGCGGCTAACACCGGGGAGCTGTTTTTT

d_gene: .
j_gene: TRBJ2-1
v_gene: TRBV5-1
len: 15
abundance: once
CDR3aa: CATTPDTDSYNEQFF
CDR3nt: TGCGCCACCACTCCGGACACCGACTCCTACAATGAGCAGTTCTTC

d_gene: TRBD2
j_gene: TRBJ2-1
v_gene: TRBV6-5
len: 15
abundance: .
CDR3aa: CATLPLAGGGDEQFF
CDR3nt: TGTGCCACCCTCCCCTTAGCGGGAGGAGGGGATGAGCAGTTCTTC

d_gene: .
j_gene: TRBJ2-4
v_gene: TRBV4-3
len: 15
abundance: once
CDR3aa: CASSLEAGAKNIQYF
CDR3nt: TGCGCCAGCAGCCTCGAAGCGGGAGCCAAAAACATTCAGTACTTC

d_gene: TRBD2
j_gene: TRBJ2-3
v_gene: TRBV5-1
len: 17
abundance: .
CDR3aa: CASSLDPAGGPTDTQYF
CDR3nt: TGCGCCAGCAGCTTGGATCCGGCGGGAGGTCCTACAGATACGCAGTATTTT

d_gene: TRBD1
j_gene: TRBJ2-4
v_gene: TRBV9
len: 16
abundance: .
CDR3aa: CASSRWDSAAKNIQYF
CDR3nt: TGTGCCAGCAGCCGTTGGGACAGCGCAGCCAAAAACATTCAGTACTTC

d_gene: TRBD2
j_gene: TRBJ2-1
v_gene: TRBV5-5
len: 12
abundance: .
CDR3aa: CAFGTSGNEQFF
CDR3nt: TGTGCCTTCGGGACTAGTGGCAATGAGCAGTTCTTC

d_gene: .
j_gene: TRBJ1-6
v_gene: TRBV11-2
len: 17
abundance: .
CDR3aa: CASSSQRQVTYNSPLHF
CDR3nt: TGTGCCAGCAGCTCCCAGCGACAGGTCACTTATAATTCACCCCTCCACTTT

d_gene: .
j_gene: TRBJ2-7
v_gene: TRBV9
len: 15
abundance: .
CDR3aa: CASSVELASSYEQYF
CDR3nt: TGTGCCAGCAGCGTAGAACTAGCCAGCTCCTACGAGCAGTACTTC

d_gene: TRBD1
j_gene: TRBJ2-5
v_gene: TRBV19
len: 12
abundance: .
CDR3aa: CASGYRGETQYF
CDR3nt: TGTGCCAGTGGGTACAGGGGAGAGACCCAGTACTTC